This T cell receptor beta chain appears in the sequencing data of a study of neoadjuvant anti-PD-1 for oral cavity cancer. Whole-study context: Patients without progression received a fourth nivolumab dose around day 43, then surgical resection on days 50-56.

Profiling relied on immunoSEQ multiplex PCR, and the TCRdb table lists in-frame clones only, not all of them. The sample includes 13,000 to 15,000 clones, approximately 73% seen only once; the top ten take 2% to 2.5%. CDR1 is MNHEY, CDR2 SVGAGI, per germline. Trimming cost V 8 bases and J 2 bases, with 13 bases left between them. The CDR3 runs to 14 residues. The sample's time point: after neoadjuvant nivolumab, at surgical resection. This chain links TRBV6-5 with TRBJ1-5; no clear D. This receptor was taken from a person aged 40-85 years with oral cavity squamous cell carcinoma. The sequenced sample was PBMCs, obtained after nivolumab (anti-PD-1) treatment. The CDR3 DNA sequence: TGTGCCAGCCGAGGCGGAGGTGGCAATCAGCCCCAGCATTTT. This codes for CASRGGGGNQPQHF.